Following are 30 T cell receptor beta chains from one sample sequenced in a study of CD8 T cell repertoires and HIV-1 epitope variants. Produced via immunoSEQ multiplex PCR; TCRdb's table is partial and in-frame only. The sample carries tens of thousands of clones, roughly four fifths recorded once. Sequencing used uncultured baseline CD8+ T cells from peripheral blood mononuclear cells (PBMCs). These receptors were collected from a male donor with HIV.

The chain couples TRBV29-1 to TRBJ2-2; 7 bases line up with TRBD2. CDR1 is SQVTM and CDR2 is ANQGSEA in the germline V gene. With 5 bases clipped from V and 1 base from J, the junction kept 1 base outside the gene matches. This CDR3 is built from 13 residues. CDR3 DNA sequence: TGCAGCGTTTCGGGGGGGAACACCGGGGAGCTGTTTTTT. It specifies CSVSGGNTGELFF.

By its share, this clone is medium-sized. CDR3: CASSPADARPLYGYTF. The CDR3 DNA is TGTGCCAGCAGCCCCGCGGACGCCAGGCCACTCTATGGCTACACCTTC. The V call is TRBV9, the J call TRBJ1-2; D uncertain. Germline assignment: CDR1 SGDLS and CDR2 YYNGEE. The CDR3 has 16 residues. Trimming cost V 4 bases and J 4 bases, with 20 bases left between them. Drawing the rest from reference TRBV9 and TRBJ1-2, the complete variable domain is DSGVTQTPKHLITATGQRVTLRCSPRSGDLSVYWYQQSLDQGLQFLIQYYNGEERAKGNILERFSAQQFPDLHSELNLSSLELGDSALYFCASSPADARPLYGYTFGSGTRLTVV.

V gene TRBV28 combines with J gene TRBJ2-3, with 7 nucleotides matching TRBD2. V dropped 6 bases and J dropped 2; count of bases not matched to a gene: 8. CDR1 and CDR2 (germline): MDHEN, SYDVKM. The CDR3 has 15 amino acids. CDR3 protein: CASSRPSGSTDTQYF. In DNA form, the CDR3 reads TGTGCCAGCAGCCGCCCTAGCGGTTCCACAGATACGCAGTATTTT.

The chain has TRBV12-5 and TRBJ2-3; a possible D gene is TRBD2 (6 bases). The V gene's germline CDR1 is LGHNT and CDR2 FRNRAP. This CDR3 comprises 18 residues. V was shortened by 2 bases and J by 2 bases, with 20 bases between the two germline ends. The chain's CDR3 is CASGLSRLVSTPTDTQYF. The DNA for the CDR3 is TGTGCTAGTGGTTTGTCCCGACTAGTCAGCACCCCCACAGATACGCAGTATTTT.

This clone has a single count. The V gene is TRBV28, the J gene TRBJ1-1, with a weak D call TRBD1 (6 bases). V lost 1 base and J lost 6, with 9 bases in between. Germline loops: CDR1 MDHEN, CDR2 SYDVKM. This CDR3 is built from 13 residues. In DNA, the CDR3 is TGTGCCAGCAGTTTATTTGAGGGGGCTGAAGCTTTCTTT. Protein sequence: CASSLFEGAEAFF.

The chain uses TRBV5-8 and TRBJ2-7; unclear D gene. The germline gives CDR1 SGHTS, CDR2 YDEGEE. This CDR3 comprises 14 residues. Trimming stripped 0 bases from V and 3 bases from J, with 10 bases between. As DNA, the CDR3 is TGTGCCAGCAGCTTGGCCGGCAGAAACTACGAGCAGTACTTC. Amino acids: CASSLAGRNYEQYF.

This clone appeared a few times. V and J are TRBV11-2 and TRBJ1-1; D gene uncertain. V was trimmed by 3 bases and J by 0 bases, leaving 8 bases between them. This CDR3 has 14 amino acids. Germline CDR1 is SGHAT and CDR2 is FQNNGV. CDR3 region: CASSFGEMNTEAFF. The DNA of the CDR3 is TGTGCCAGCAGCTTTGGGGAAATGAACACTGAAGCTTTCTTT.

The chain combines TRBV4-2 with TRBJ2-7; D ambiguous. Trimming cost V 0 bases and J 6 bases, with 9 bases left between them. Germline-derived CDR1 and CDR2 are LGHNA and YNFKEQ. The CDR3 has 13 amino acids. CDR3 sequence reads: CASSQDRVGEQYF. The CDR3 nucleotides are TGTGCCAGCAGCCAAGATCGGGTAGGCGAGCAGTACTTC.

The V gene is TRBV5-4, the J gene TRBJ1-1, with D unresolved. This CDR3 comprises 13 residues. V was shortened by 4 bases and J by 2 bases, with 9 bases between the two germline ends. Germline V CDR1 and CDR2: SGHNT, YYREEE (reference sequence). The DNA for the CDR3 is TGTGCCAGCAGCCGCGGAGATAACACTGAAGCTTTCTTT. Translated, it gives CASSRGDNTEAFF.

V usage is TRBV4-2 and J usage is TRBJ2-1, with 9 bases fitting TRBD1. V was clipped by 1 base and J by 8 bases; unmatched bases: 9. Germline V gives CDR1 LGHNA, CDR2 YNFKEQ. The CDR3 consists of 16 residues. CDR3 sequence: CASSQASAQGADEQFF. The CDR3 coding sequence is TGTGCCAGCAGCCAAGCCTCAGCACAGGGGGCCGATGAGCAGTTCTTC.

The rearrangement joins TRBV29-1 to TRBJ2-5; weak D call: TRBD2 (5 bases). This CDR3 contains 12 residues. V lost 7 bases and J lost 2, with 11 bases in between. From germline, CDR1 is SQVTM and CDR2 ANQGSEA. CDR3 nucleotides: TGCAGCGCGGGGAGCACTCAAGAGACCCAGTACTTC. Its protein is CSAGSTQETQYF.

The chain uses TRBV7-2 and TRBJ1-2; D not certain. V gave up 4 bases and J gave up 4 bases, with 19 bases separating them. CDR3 size: 16 residues. Germline lookup yields CDR1 SGHTA and CDR2 FQGNSA. DNA of the CDR3: TGTGCCAGCAGCTCAGCAGCGACCCCAAGCCGCTATGGCTACACCTTC. Translation: CASSSAATPSRYGYTF. The variable domain in full, with the rest retrieved from reference TRBV7-2 and TRBJ1-2, is GAGVSQSPSNKVTEKGKDVELRCDPISGHTALYWYRQSLGQGLEFLIYFQGNSAPDKSGLPSDRFSAERTGGSVSTLTIQRTQQEDSAVYLCASSSAATPSRYGYTFGSGTRLTVV.

This clone is deemed medium-sized (0.01 to 0.1%). V gene TRBV11-2 combines with J gene TRBJ2-7; D is undetermined. CDR3 length: 14 amino acids. In germline, CDR1 is SGHAT, CDR2 FQNNGV. Trimming removed 5 bases at V and 2 bases at J, with 13 bases between. The CDR3 bases are TGTGCCAGCAGCGGTTGGAGTAATCCCTACGAGCAGTACTTC. Translating it yields CASSGWSNPYEQYF.

This chain links TRBV7-2 with TRBJ2-5; TRBD2 matches 8 bases. There are 14 residues in the CDR3. V shed 5 bases, J shed 5 bases, and the junction held 7 bases outside the gene matches. CDR1 and CDR2 (germline): SGHTA, FQGNSA. CDR3 nucleotides: TGTGCCAGCAGCCATCGAGCGGGGGCGGAGACCCAGTACTTC. Translating it yields CASSHRAGAETQYF.

This chain connects TRBV7-2 to TRBJ2-3; TRBD2 agrees at 8 bases. Germline assignment: CDR1 SGHTA and CDR2 FQGNSA. This CDR3 region has 18 residues. The J segment lost 0 bases and the V segment lost 1 base, leaving 9 bases of the junction unmatched. CDR3 in amino acids: CASSLVPAGGGSTDTQYF. DNA of the CDR3: TGTGCCAGCAGCTTAGTCCCCGCCGGGGGGGGGAGCACAGATACGCAGTATTTT.

The rearrangement uses TRBV4-3 and TRBJ2-1, with a possible D match to TRBD2 (7 bases). The CDR3 is 14 amino acids. Deletions cut 5 bases from V and 8 bases from J, with 16 bases between. CDR1 is LGHNA and CDR2 is YSLEER in the germline V gene. CDR3 nucleotide sequence: TGCGCCAGCAGCTCCACAGGGAGGGGAGATGAGCAGTTCTTC. Translating it yields CASSSTGRGDEQFF.

This sequence joins TRBV28 and TRBJ1-1; D ambiguous. The germline CDR1 and CDR2 sequences are MDHEN and SYDVKM. This CDR3 comprises 14 residues. V gave up 5 bases and J gave up 1 base, with 11 bases separating them. The CDR3 nucleotides read TGTGCCAGCAGTCCAGTGCTAGGGAACACTGAAGCTTTCTTT. Translated: CASSPVLGNTEAFF.

This rearrangement joins TRBV28 to TRBJ1-1; D remains unclear. V lost 1 base and J 7 bases, leaving 7 bases between the germline ends. The germline V gene has CDR1 MDHEN and CDR2 SYDVKM. This CDR3 contains 12 residues. Written as DNA, the CDR3 is TGTGCCAGCAGTTTATTAAGGATTGAAGCTTTCTTT. Amino acids: CASSLLRIEAFF.

V and J are TRBV7-9 and TRBJ1-1; tentatively, D is TRBD1 (6 bases). Trimming took off 6 bases at V and 1 base at J, with 12 bases between the two ends. The CDR3 runs 14 residues. The germline V gene encodes CDR1 SEHNR and CDR2 FQNEAQ (reference sequence). Here the CDR3 DNA reads TGTGCCAGCAGTCTTAAACAGGGGAACACTGAAGCTTTCTTT. Translation: CASSLKQGNTEAFF. Using reference TRBV7-9 and TRBJ1-1 for the parts outside the CDR3, the full variable domain is DTGVSQNPRHKITKRGQNVTFRCDPISEHNRLYWYRQTLGQGPEFLTYFQNEAQLEKSRLLSDRFSAERPKGSFSTLEIQRTEQGDSAMYLCASSLKQGNTEAFFGQGTRLTVV.

CDR3 protein: CSVQRDTYEQYF. The DNA for the CDR3 is TGCAGCGTCCAAAGGGACACCTACGAGCAGTACTTC. The chain uses TRBV29-1 and TRBJ2-7, with a possible D match to TRBD1 (6 bases). Germline values: CDR1 SQVTM, CDR2 ANQGSEA. This CDR3 is 12 amino acids long. The V gene lost 6 bases and the J gene lost 2 bases, with 11 bases spanning the gap.

V is TRBV23-1 and J is TRBJ2-5; D gene ambiguous. TRBV23-1 is an open reading frame, and its role is uncertain. The CDR3 totals 14 residues. Trimming took off 1 base at V and 5 bases at J, with 11 bases between the two ends. CDR3 DNA: TGCGCCAGCAGTCAATTGGCAGGAGAGGAGACCCAGTACTTC. This translates into CASSQLAGEETQYF.

The rearrangement joins TRBV30 to TRBJ1-2, with TRBD1 matching 9 bases. With 2 bases clipped from V and 9 bases from J, the junction kept 10 bases outside the gene matches. Germline CDR1 is GTSNPN and CDR2 is SVGIG (reference sequence). CDR3 length equals 14 residues. The CDR3 sequence: CAWSKGQGGVSYTF. CDR3 coding DNA: TGTGCCTGGAGTAAGGGACAGGGAGGGGTTAGCTACACCTTC.

V is TRBV5-4 and J is TRBJ2-3; no clear D gene. The germline V gene has CDR1 SGHNT and CDR2 YYREEE (reference sequence). The CDR3 length is 14 residues. The V gene lost 0 bases and the J gene lost 2 bases, with 7 bases spanning the gap. This chain's CDR3 is CASSLVRSTDTQYF. In DNA, the CDR3 is TGTGCCAGCAGCTTGGTCAGGTCCACAGATACGCAGTATTTT.

V gene TRBV10-3 combines with J gene TRBJ2-3; 7 bases are shared with TRBD2. Germline V gene lookup returns CDR1 ENHRY and CDR2 SYGVKD. V gave up 4 bases and J gave up 1 base; unmatched junction bases: 8. The CDR3 contains 16 residues. CDR3 sequence: CAISVEGRGGTDTQYF. CDR3 sequence (DNA): TGTGCCATCAGTGTGGAGGGTCGGGGGGGCACAGATACGCAGTATTTT.

This clone has just a few counts. The V call is TRBV18, the J call TRBJ1-6, with TRBD1 matching over 7 bases. Germline values: CDR1 KGHSH, CDR2 LQKENI. This CDR3 has 14 amino acids. V gave up 5 bases and J gave up 7 bases; unmatched junction bases: 5. This CDR3 is CASSLGQINSPLHF. The DNA for the CDR3 is TGTGCCAGCTCATTGGGACAGATCAATTCACCCCTCCACTTT.

This rearrangement joins TRBV25-1 to TRBJ2-5, with D perhaps assigned TRBD1 or TRBD2 (5 bases each). CDR3 length: 14 amino acids. The germline gives CDR1 MGHDK, CDR2 SYGVNS. V was shortened by 1 base and J by 5 bases, with 11 bases between the two germline ends. The CDR3 DNA follows: TGTGCCAGCAGTGAATGGGGGACGAGGGAGACCCAGTACTTC. Amino acid sequence: CASSEWGTRETQYF.

The gene calls are TRBV19 and TRBJ2-1; 14 nucleotides line up with TRBD2. CDR1 LNHDA and CDR2 SQIVND come from the germline V gene (reference sequence). The CDR3 covers 15 residues. With V trimmed by 5 bases and J by 7 bases, 4 bases remained unmatched. CDR3 nucleotides: TGTGCCAGTAGTCCGCGACTAGCGGGGGGGAATGAGCAGTTCTTC. Translated, it gives CASSPRLAGGNEQFF.

CDR3 sequence (DNA): TGTGCCTATTTGCCCACGTTGTCGAGAAGCACAGATACGCAGTATTTT. Encoded protein: CAYLPTLSRSTDTQYF. The chain links TRBV7-9 to TRBJ2-3; D is undetermined. CDR1 and CDR2 (germline): SEHNR, FQNEAQ (reference sequence). V lost 11 bases, J lost 0 bases, and 21 bases lay in between. The CDR3 is made up of 16 amino acids.

The chain has TRBV9 and TRBJ2-3; 8 bases are shared with TRBD2. The CDR3 has 17 amino acids. Germline values: CDR1 SGDLS, CDR2 YYNGEE. V dropped 0 bases and J dropped 5; count of bases not matched to a gene: 11. The CDR3 is CASSVDPPGLELDTQYF. CDR3 sequence (DNA): TGTGCCAGCAGCGTAGACCCGCCGGGACTAGAGTTAGATACGCAGTATTTT.

The chain is built from TRBV7-9 and TRBJ1-2; maybe TRBD1 (6 bases). The CDR3 has 14 amino acids. The germline V gene has CDR1 SEHNR and CDR2 FQNEAQ (reference sequence). V lost 1 base and J 4 bases, leaving 10 bases between the germline ends. The CDR3 DNA sequence: TGTGCCAGCAGCTTAGGGACAGATTTCTATGGCTACACCTTC. Protein sequence: CASSLGTDFYGYTF.